This T cell receptor (beta chain) was captured by sequencing in a study of control samples from healthy donors and cancer patients. Clones were sequenced by immunoSEQ multiplex PCR, and TCRdb holds only the in-frame ones, with some missing. The table records around 200,000 clones, roughly 89% of them present only once. The V gene lost 5 bases and the J gene lost 6 bases, with 6 bases spanning the gap. The length of the CDR3 is 11 residues. CDR1 is SGHRS and CDR2 is YFSETQ in the germline V gene. The clonotype comes from a woman aged 25 to 39 in good health. The chain couples TRBV5-1 to TRBJ1-3; D call uncertain. Material: blood. DNA for the CDR3: TGCGCCAGCAGGGGTGAAAACACCATATATTTT. It specifies CASRGENTIYF.